What follows are 17 T cell receptor beta chains derived from one specimen sequenced in a study of blood T cell repertoires in COVID-19. Method: immunoSEQ multiplex PCR; TCRdb's copy keeps in-frame clones and lacks some. The sample has some 110,000 clones, around 86% seen once; the top ten hold around 4.6%. Specimen: peripheral blood. The receptors were gathered from a man aged 35 to 55 with acute or convalescent COVID-19.

This chain uses TRBV5-1 with TRBJ2-3, with 12 bases that match TRBD2. The CDR3 runs 17 residues. Per the germline V gene, CDR1 is SGHRS and CDR2 is YFSETQ. V gave up 1 base and J gave up 6 bases; unmatched junction bases: 9. In DNA form, the CDR3 reads TGCGCCAGCAGCTTGACCGGACTAGCGGGAACGTGGGATACGCAGTATTTT. Encoded protein: CASSLTGLAGTWDTQYF.

The V and J genes are TRBV6-6 and TRBJ2-2; 8 nucleotides align to TRBD2. The CDR3 runs to 14 residues. V was clipped by 10 bases and J by 5 bases; unmatched bases: 9. The germline gives CDR1 MNHNY, CDR2 SVGAGI (reference sequence). The CDR3 nucleotides read TGTGCCACCCGGGAGGGCCCTAGGACCGGGGAGCTGTTTTTT. Translating gives CATREGPRTGELFF.

The V call is TRBV11-3, the J call TRBJ2-2; no clear D. Germline CDR1 SGHNT, CDR2 YENEEA. This CDR3 has 13 residues. V gave up 5 bases and J gave up 5 bases, with 9 bases separating them. CDR3 region: CASSVTSTGELFF. CDR3 bases: TGTGCCAGCAGCGTCACCAGTACCGGGGAGCTGTTTTTT.

This clone was seen only once. The genes are TRBV2 and TRBJ2-5, with D tentatively TRBD2 (6 bases). The V end lost 6 bases, the J end lost 5 bases, and 13 bases lay between the germline ends. Germline V lookup: CDR1 SNHLY, CDR2 FYNNEI. The CDR3 loop spans 13 amino acids. CDR3 loop: CASSALAGETQYF. In DNA, the CDR3 is TGTGCCAGCAGCGCACTAGCAGGGGAGACCCAGTACTTC. The variable domain in full, with the rest retrieved from reference TRBV2 and TRBJ2-5, is EPEVTQTPSHQVTQMGQEVILRCVPISNHLYFYWYRQILGQKVEFLVSFYNNEISEKSEIFDDQFSVERPDGSNFTLKIRSTKLEDSAMYFCASSALAGETQYFGPGTRLLVL.

V usage is TRBV6-2 or TRBV6-3 and J usage is TRBJ1-5; a possible D gene is TRBD1 (5 bases). Germline CDR1 is MNHEY and CDR2 is SVGEGT. V was clipped by 2 bases and J by 4 bases, with 6 bases between them. This CDR3 is 13 amino acids long. The CDR3 sequence: CASSYGGNQPQHF. The CDR3 DNA reads as TGTGCCAGCAGTTACGGGGGGAATCAGCCCCAGCATTTT.

In nucleotides, the CDR3 is TGTGCCAGCAGCCTACAAGATTCCTCGGGCGAGCAGTACTTC. As protein: CASSLQDSSGEQYF. The V gene is TRBV7-2, the J gene TRBJ2-7; D uncertain. V dropped 5 bases and J dropped 6 bases, with 17 bases sitting between them. Germline V gene lookup returns CDR1 SGHTA and CDR2 FQGNSA. The CDR3 extends over 14 amino acids.

This clone was counted a single time. V gene TRBV9 combines with J gene TRBJ1-4; D is perhaps TRBD1 (6 bases). Germline-derived CDR1 and CDR2 are SGDLS and YYNGEE. Trimming removed 0 bases at V and 2 bases at J, with 8 bases between. The CDR3 runs to 15 residues. The CDR3: CASSVGGGTNEKLFF. For the CDR3, the DNA is TGTGCCAGCAGCGTAGGCGGGGGCACTAATGAAAAACTGTTTTTT.

The chain links TRBV15 to TRBJ2-4, with a weak D call TRBD2 (5 bases). The CDR3 length is 17 residues. The V and J ends lost 0 bases and 3 bases respectively, with 15 bases between them. Germline V lookup: CDR1 LNHNV, CDR2 YYDKDF (reference sequence). CDR3 sequence reads: CATSRDRDGRVKNIQYF. Written as DNA, the CDR3 is TGTGCCACCAGCAGAGATCGGGATGGAAGGGTCAAAAACATTCAGTACTTC.

This clone has only one observation. The chain combines TRBV27 with TRBJ1-1; tentatively, D is TRBD1 (6 bases). The V gene lost 5 bases and the J gene lost 7 bases, with 17 bases spanning the gap. Germline values: CDR1 MNHEY, CDR2 SMNVEV (reference sequence). The CDR3 has 14 residues. CDR3 nucleotides: TGTGCCAGCAGTCGAACCAATTCCAGGGGTGAAGCTTTCTTT. It is translated as CASSRTNSRGEAFF.

The chain carries TRBV2 and TRBJ2-3; 13 positions match TRBD2. The CDR3 loop spans 16 amino acids. With V trimmed by 6 bases and J by 1 base, 4 bases remained unmatched. Germline CDR1 SNHLY, CDR2 FYNNEI. For the CDR3, the DNA is TGTGCCAGCAGCCGACTAGCGGGGGGACGCACAGATACGCAGTATTTT. Its translation is CASSRLAGGRTDTQYF.

In this sample, this clone turned up many times. J is TRBJ2-7 and V is TRBV6-6; 8 bases map to TRBD1. With 5 bases clipped from V and 1 base from J, the junction kept 4 bases outside the gene matches. CDR1 and CDR2 from the germline V gene are MNHNY and SVGAGI (reference sequence). The CDR3 consists of 14 residues. Written as DNA, the CDR3 is TGTGCCAGCAGTCCAACAGGGGGTTCCTACGAGCAGTACTTC. Its translation is CASSPTGGSYEQYF.

This chain links TRBV6-5 with TRBJ1-2, with TRBD1 identical over 9 bases. The CDR3 contains 12 residues. Looked up from germline, CDR1 is MNHEY and CDR2 is SVGAGI. Trimming took 10 bases from V and 3 from J; bases not matched to a gene: 3. The CDR3 protein is CATRTGDYGYTF. In nucleotides, the CDR3 is TGTGCCACCCGGACAGGGGACTATGGCTACACCTTC.

The chain joins TRBV11-3 to TRBJ1-1, with D maybe TRBD1 (5 bases). The germline V gene encodes CDR1 SGHNT and CDR2 YENEEA. V lost 4 bases and J 5 bases, leaving 11 bases between the germline ends. This CDR3 contains 13 residues. This CDR3 is CASSSKSGTEAFF. The CDR3, as DNA: TGTGCCAGCAGCTCTAAATCAGGGACTGAAGCTTTCTTT.

The chain links TRBV2 to TRBJ1-4; D possibly corresponds to TRBD1 (6 bases). The ends were cut back, 4 bases at V and 7 bases at J, with 13 bases in the middle. The germline V gene has CDR1 SNHLY and CDR2 FYNNEI. The CDR3 sequence is 14 residues long. CDR3 sequence: CASSALPRGEKLFF. CDR3 bases: TGTGCCAGCAGTGCCCTGCCCAGGGGTGAAAAACTGTTTTTT.

CDR3 DNA: TGTGCCAGCAGTGTGAGACAGGGGGCCGGAGAGCAGTACTTC. Its protein product is CASSVRQGAGEQYF. V is TRBV2 and J is TRBJ2-7, with 10 bases that match TRBD1. The CDR3 loop spans 14 amino acids. Unmatched junction bases numbered 7, after V lost 4 bases and J lost 7 bases. Germline CDR1 reads SNHLY; CDR2 reads FYNNEI.

V and J are TRBV19 and TRBJ2-1; 7 bases align to TRBD2. The CDR3 has 14 amino acids. The germline CDR1 and CDR2 sequences are LNHDA and SQIVND (reference sequence). J lost 9 bases, V lost 6 bases, and 11 bases had no gene match. The DNA for the CDR3 is TGTGCCAGTAGCCTTGGGCGGGAGATGCCTGAGCAGTTCTTC. It yields the protein CASSLGREMPEQFF.

This chain connects TRBV2 to TRBJ1-3; TRBD1 aligns across 8 bases. Unmatched junction bases numbered 4, after V lost 7 bases and J lost 2 bases. The CDR3 has 14 residues. The germline CDR1 and CDR2 sequences are SNHLY and FYNNEI. CDR3 sequence reads: CASNKQGAGNTIYF. CDR3 bases: TGTGCCAGCAACAAACAGGGGGCTGGAAACACCATATATTTT.